These 22 T cell receptor beta chains share one sample of origin, sequenced in a study of CD8+ T cells in alopecia areata. Following extraction, RNA underwent reverse transcription to cDNA, which served as the sequencing template. Clones were sequenced by immunoSEQ multiplex PCR, and TCRdb holds only the in-frame ones, with some missing. The sample holds roughly 120,000 clones, less than 70% seen once. Sequencing used CD4+ T cells sorted from blood. The source is a human donor in good health.

The V and J genes are TRBV6-5 and TRBJ1-2; D might be TRBD1 (6 bases). Deletions cut 8 bases from V and 0 bases from J, with 16 bases between. CDR3 length equals 15 residues. In germline, CDR1 is MNHEY, CDR2 SVGAGI. The CDR3 region has the DNA TGTGCCAGCTCCTTCGACAGGACAGCTAACTATGGCTACACCTTC. Amino acids: CASSFDRTANYGYTF.

This clone was detected only once. V and J are TRBV7-9 and TRBJ2-1; 8 bases agree with TRBD2. Trimming removed 1 base from V and 7 bases from J; junction bases left unmatched: 6. Germline loops: CDR1 SEHNR, CDR2 FQNEAQ (reference sequence). The CDR3 contains 15 residues. The CDR3: CASSLVGTSLNEQFF. In nucleotides, the CDR3 is TGTGCCAGCAGCTTAGTAGGGACTAGTTTAAATGAGCAGTTCTTC.

The chain recombines TRBV2 with TRBJ2-5, with TRBD2 matching over 12 bases. Trimming cost V 3 bases and J 7 bases; bases outside gene matches: 12. This CDR3 contains 17 residues. The germline V gene has CDR1 SNHLY and CDR2 FYNNEI. Here the CDR3 reads CASSDPSLAGGPGTQYF. The CDR3 DNA reads as TGTGCCAGCAGTGATCCTTCCCTAGCGGGGGGGCCGGGGACCCAGTACTTC.

The V gene is TRBV29-1, the J gene TRBJ2-2; TRBD1 aligns across 7 bases. Trimming at V came to 6 bases and at J to 7 bases, leaving 14 bases not matched to a gene. In germline, CDR1 is SQVTM, CDR2 ANQGSEA. CDR3 length: 15 residues. The CDR3 sequence: CSVPAAGGPSGELFF. CDR3 in DNA: TGCAGCGTACCGGCGGCAGGGGGTCCCAGCGGGGAGCTGTTTTTT.

The chain carries TRBV5-4 and TRBJ2-7; the match to TRBD2 covers 7 bases. CDR1 and CDR2 (germline): SGHNT, YYREEE (reference sequence). V dropped 4 bases and J dropped 2; count of bases not matched to a gene: 12. There are 16 residues in the CDR3. The CDR3 loop is CASSPGRQGLTYEQYF. DNA of the CDR3: TGTGCCAGCAGCCCCGGGAGGCAGGGCCTTACCTACGAGCAGTACTTC. The full variable domain, completed using reference TRBV5-4 and TRBJ2-7, is ETGVTQSPTHLIKTRGQQVTLRCSSQSGHNTVSWYQQALGQGPQFIFQYYREEENGRGNFPPRFSGLQFPNYSSELNVNALELDDSALYLCASSPGRQGLTYEQYFGPGTRLTVT.

This clone was counted only a few times. The chain recombines TRBV30 with TRBJ1-4; D is perhaps TRBD1 (6 bases). The CDR3 runs 15 residues. Between the trimmed V and J ends, which lost 1 base and 5 bases, there was a span of 14 bases. The germline V gene encodes CDR1 GTSNPN and CDR2 SVGIG (reference sequence). The CDR3 spells CAWSGQGTVNEKLFF. CDR3 nucleotide sequence: TGTGCCTGGAGTGGGCAGGGGACCGTAAATGAAAAACTGTTTTTT.

This clone was picked up a small number of times. The J gene is TRBJ2-2, the V gene TRBV7-2; the match to TRBD1 covers 8 bases. This CDR3 is built from 16 residues. The J segment lost 0 bases and the V segment lost 0 bases, leaving 0 bases of the junction unmatched. Germline lookup yields CDR1 SGHTA and CDR2 FQGNSA. Written as DNA, the CDR3 is TGTGCCAGCAGCTTAGCGACAGGGGCGAACACCGGGGAGCTGTTTTTT. Translated, it gives CASSLATGANTGELFF.

This clone was counted a few times. This chain joins TRBV7-2 and TRBJ2-7; 7 nucleotides agree with TRBD1. J was trimmed by 2 bases and V by 3 bases; bases with no gene match: 4. CDR1 is SGHTA, CDR2 FQGNSA, per germline. The CDR3 is 14 amino acids. CDR3 sequence: CASSLADRAYEQYF. The CDR3 DNA sequence: TGTGCCAGCAGCTTGGCCGACAGGGCCTACGAGCAGTACTTC.

The chain combines TRBV30 with TRBJ1-2; D perhaps matches TRBD1 (5 bases). The CDR3 is 13 residues long. Trimming removed 4 bases at V and 5 bases at J, with 14 bases between. Germline V lookup: CDR1 GTSNPN, CDR2 SVGIG (reference sequence). The CDR3 region has the DNA TGTGCCTGGACCATTCCGGGACGATATGGCTACACCTTC. As protein: CAWTIPGRYGYTF.

The genes are TRBV7-2 and TRBJ2-5; no definite D call. Germline values: CDR1 SGHTA, CDR2 FQGNSA. Trimming left V 5 bases short and J 2 bases short, with 21 bases between. CDR3 length equals 17 residues. The CDR3 region has the DNA TGTGCCAGCAGCCGGTTAAAGGGCAGCATGGATCAAGAGACCCAGTACTTC. This gives the protein CASSRLKGSMDQETQYF.

This chain connects TRBV5-1 to TRBJ2-7; maybe TRBD2 (6 bases). The V and J ends lost 0 bases and 3 bases respectively, with 10 bases between them. Per the germline V gene, CDR1 is SGHRS and CDR2 is YFSETQ. This CDR3 is 14 amino acids long. CDR3 nucleotides: TGCGCCAGCAGCTTGGCCGGGGGTGACTACGAGCAGTACTTC. Translated, it gives CASSLAGGDYEQYF.

This clone was found once. The chain couples TRBV30 to TRBJ1-1; D possibly corresponds to TRBD1 (6 bases). Trimming pared 1 base from V and 11 bases from J, leaving 17 bases between. CDR1 and CDR2 from the germline V gene are GTSNPN and SVGIG (reference sequence). The CDR3 has 13 residues. The CDR3 spells CAWSAAGGPGAFF. Written as DNA, the CDR3 is TGTGCCTGGAGTGCGGCCGGGGGGCCGGGTGCTTTCTTT.

This chain connects TRBV27 to TRBJ1-1; 7 bases are shared with TRBD1. J lost 3 bases, V lost 7 bases, and 8 bases had no gene match. The CDR3 runs 14 residues. From germline, CDR1 is MNHEY and CDR2 SMNVEV (reference sequence). This CDR3 reads CASMNRGGDTEAFF. CDR3 coding DNA: TGTGCCAGCATGAACAGGGGAGGGGACACTGAAGCTTTCTTT.

The J gene is TRBJ2-2, the V gene TRBV2; D perhaps matches TRBD2 (5 bases). CDR1 is SNHLY, CDR2 FYNNEI, per germline. This CDR3 is built from 13 residues. The V end was cut by 7 bases, the J end by 7 bases, with 13 bases between. The CDR3 DNA follows: TGTGCCAGCACCCCCAGAGGGATCGGGGAGCTGTTTTTT. Amino acid sequence: CASTPRGIGELFF. The full variable domain, its missing parts supplied by reference TRBV2 and TRBJ2-2, is EPEVTQTPSHQVTQMGQEVILRCVPISNHLYFYWYRQILGQKVEFLVSFYNNEISEKSEIFDDQFSVERPDGSNFTLKIRSTKLEDSAMYFCASTPRGIGELFFGEGSRLTVL.

V and J are TRBV4-1 and TRBJ2-5, with TRBD2 matching over 8 bases. The CDR3 covers 13 residues. V trimming: 4 bases; J trimming: 6 bases; junction bases outside the gene matches: 4. Germline CDR1 MGHRA, CDR2 YSYEKL. The CDR3 DNA follows: TGCGCCAGCAGCCTGACTAGCGCCCAGACCCAGTACTTC. Translating gives CASSLTSAQTQYF.

A few counts support this clone. The rearrangement joins TRBV5-5 to TRBJ1-4; D is uncertain. This CDR3 is 14 amino acids long. Germline assignment: CDR1 SGHKS and CDR2 YYEKEE (reference sequence). Trimming pared 5 bases from V and 7 bases from J, leaving 15 bases between. CDR3 bases: TGTGCCAGCAGTGGAGGGCCCTCCGGTGAAAAACTGTTTTTT. Translating gives CASSGGPSGEKLFF.

The chain carries TRBV2 and TRBJ1-5, with TRBD1 as a possible D gene (5 bases). This CDR3 has 14 amino acids. Per the germline V gene, CDR1 is SNHLY and CDR2 is FYNNEI. V lost 7 bases, J lost 3 bases, and 13 bases lay in between. In DNA form, the CDR3 reads TGTGCCAGCACCTCCGGGACTATCAATCAGCCCCAGCATTTT. This sequence encodes CASTSGTINQPQHF.

The chain combines TRBV7-2 with TRBJ2-5; TRBD2 aligns across 13 bases. Germline V gene data show CDR1 as SGHTA and CDR2 as FQGNSA. V was clipped by 4 bases and J by 5 bases; unmatched bases: 4. The CDR3 contains 15 residues. For the CDR3, the DNA is TGTGCCAGCAGCTCGGGACTAGCGGGGAGGGAGACCCAGTACTTC. Translated, it gives CASSSGLAGRETQYF.

The chain carries TRBV5-1 and TRBJ1-1, with 8 bases fitting TRBD1. Germline V gene data show CDR1 as SGHRS and CDR2 as YFSETQ. The CDR3 length is 14 residues. The V gene end was trimmed by 5 bases and the J gene end by 4 bases; junction bases not matched to a gene: 7. This CDR3 reads CASSRGQGGTEAFF. The CDR3 coding sequence is TGCGCCAGCAGTCGTGGACAGGGTGGCACTGAAGCTTTCTTT.

The CDR3 DNA reads as TGTGCCAGTAGTGACGGGGGATCGCTTTATGGCTACACCTTC. This translates into CASSDGGSLYGYTF. This chain uses TRBV19 with TRBJ1-2; possible D gene TRBD1, 5 bases. V was clipped by 5 bases and J by 5 bases, with 15 bases between them. The CDR3 spans 14 residues. Germline V gives CDR1 LNHDA, CDR2 SQIVND (reference sequence).

The table lists this clone with a few counts. The chain combines TRBV2 with TRBJ2-5; D is perhaps TRBD1 or TRBD2 (5 bases each). Germline CDR1 is SNHLY and CDR2 is FYNNEI. There are 15 residues in the CDR3. Between the trimmed V and J ends, which lost 6 bases and 1 base, there was a span of 15 bases. The chain's CDR3 is CASRRGERSQETQYF. The CDR3 region has the DNA TGTGCCAGCAGGAGGGGAGAGCGGTCCCAAGAGACCCAGTACTTC.

The genes are TRBV9 and TRBJ2-1; D is possibly TRBD2 (5 bases). The ends were cut back, 4 bases at V and 3 bases at J, with 14 bases in the middle. The CDR3 sequence is 15 residues long. Germline V gene sequence: CDR1 SGDLS, CDR2 YYNGEE. Written as DNA, the CDR3 is TGTGCCAGCAGCCCTACTAGGCGAGTCTACAATGAGCAGTTCTTC. Its translation is CASSPTRRVYNEQFF. The entire variable domain, with the rest obtained from reference TRBV9 and TRBJ2-1, is as follows: DSGVTQTPKHLITATGQRVTLRCSPRSGDLSVYWYQQSLDQGLQFLIQYYNGEERAKGNILERFSAQQFPDLHSELNLSSLELGDSALYFCASSPTRRVYNEQFFGPGTRLTVL.